This TCR beta chain was profiled in a study of Graves' ophthalmopathy and Graves' hyperthyroidism. Broader study findings: Blood also carried most expanded thyroid clonotypes exceeding 0.001 frequency.

Ophthalmopathy cases showed moderate-to-severe activity, scoring CAS ≥3 and NOSPECS ≥4, with duration under 3 months. Germline V gene data show CDR1 as DFQATT and CDR2 as SNEGSKA (reference sequence). The CDR3 covers 13 residues. Trimming at V came to 7 bases and at J to 6 bases, leaving 6 bases not matched to a gene. Amplification of the TCR beta CDR3 regions used RNA transcripts (as template). Scientists carried out first-round RT-PCR using HTBI primers and then a second-round multiplex PCR. One entry per CDR3 protein results from TCRdb running MiXCR on the multiplex PCR reads. This sample carries about 50,000 distinct CDR3 sequences, roughly 46% of them seen once, and the ten largest clones take 4.7%. To note about this clonotype: As yet, its antigen is unknown.

The receptor was isolated from an adult woman with Graves' ophthalmopathy. The chain combines TRBV20-1 with TRBJ2-1, with 10 bases aligning to TRBD2. Sequencing was performed on peripheral blood. CDR3 nucleotide sequence: TGCAGTGTAGCGGGAGGCGGTAGCAATGAGCAGTTCTTC. Translated, it gives CSVAGGGSNEQFF.